This T cell receptor (beta chain) came from a study of T cell repertoires in cytomegalovirus infection. Study-level background: Researchers turned to recently identified HLA-C-restricted CMV epitopes as well as well-studied HLA-B-restricted ones. The public TCR beta signatures pointed to both CMV infection and matching HLA type. Study-wide results and limits: Cumulative public TCR beta family frequency identified carriers of CMV plus the relevant HLA. HLA-C-restricted CMV-specific TCR beta clonotypes prevailed in the ex vivo response.

This clonotype was seen only a few times. The antigen is not known. TCRdb used MiXCR to reprocess the reads, holding one entry per CDR3 protein. The sample holds some 480,000 distinct CDR3 sequences; around 35% are singletons and the top ten take roughly 15%. With 1 base removed from V and 5 bases from J, the gap between germline ends came to 21 bases. CDR3 length: 16 residues. The germline gives CDR1 DFQATT, CDR2 SNEGSKA (reference sequence). The TCR was taken from a human donor in good health (CMV status not recorded). Some clones in this sample may be carry-over from other donors' samples. The sequences come from cultured PBMCs, collected from culture after CMV antigen stimulation. This rearrangement joins TRBV20-1 to TRBJ2-7, with a weak D call TRBD1 (6 bases). The CDR3 reads CSARAWGLANGDEQYF. CDR3 bases: TGCAGTGCTAGAGCATGGGGGCTAGCCAACGGGGACGAGCAGTACTTC.